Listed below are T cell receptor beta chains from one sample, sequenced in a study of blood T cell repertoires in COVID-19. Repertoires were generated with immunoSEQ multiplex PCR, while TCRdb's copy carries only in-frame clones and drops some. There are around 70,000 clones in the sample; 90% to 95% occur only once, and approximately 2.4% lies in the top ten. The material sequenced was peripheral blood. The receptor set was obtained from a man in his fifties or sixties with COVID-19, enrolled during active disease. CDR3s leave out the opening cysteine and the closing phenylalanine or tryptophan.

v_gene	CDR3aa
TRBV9	ASSPRQGADTEAF
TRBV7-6	ASSLGQGANGGYT
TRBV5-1	ASSTDGGSSYEQY
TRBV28	ASSLWGQSWNQPQH
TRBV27	ASSSLGTGVADTQY
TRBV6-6	ASSPDPIDSPNTEAF
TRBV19	ASSITADSYQPQH
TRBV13	ASSFGDNEQF
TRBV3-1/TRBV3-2	ASSQSQTQY
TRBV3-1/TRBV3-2	ASRSVGVETQY
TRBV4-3	ASSQGLPETQY
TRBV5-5	ASSLDRQLGYT
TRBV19	ASSIFGGRRMNTEAF
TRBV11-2	ASSLGYSNNEQF